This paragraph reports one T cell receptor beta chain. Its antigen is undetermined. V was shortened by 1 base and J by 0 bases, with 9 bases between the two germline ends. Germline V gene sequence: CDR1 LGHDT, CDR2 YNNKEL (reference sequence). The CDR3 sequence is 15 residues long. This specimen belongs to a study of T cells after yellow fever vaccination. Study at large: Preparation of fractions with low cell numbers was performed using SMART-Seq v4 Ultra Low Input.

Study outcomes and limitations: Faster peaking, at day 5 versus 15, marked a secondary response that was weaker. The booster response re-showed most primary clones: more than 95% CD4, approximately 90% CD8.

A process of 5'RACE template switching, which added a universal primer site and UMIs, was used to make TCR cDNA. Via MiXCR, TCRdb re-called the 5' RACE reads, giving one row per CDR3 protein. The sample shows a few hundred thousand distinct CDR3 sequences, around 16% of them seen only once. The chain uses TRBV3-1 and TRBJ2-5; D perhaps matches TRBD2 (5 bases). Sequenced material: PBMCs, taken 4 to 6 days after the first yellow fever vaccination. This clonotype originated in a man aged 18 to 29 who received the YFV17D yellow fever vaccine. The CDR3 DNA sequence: TGTGCCAGCAGCCAAGGCGGGCTGTACCAAGAGACCCAGTACTTC. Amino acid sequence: CASSQGGLYQETQYF.